What follows is one T cell receptor beta chain and its context. Its matching antigen is unknown. A far larger clone is only one base removed, so a read error is likely. The same CDR3 arises from other DNA sequences in this sample as well. The CDR3 totals 16 residues. CDR1 is MNHNY, CDR2 SVGAGI, per germline (reference sequence). There were only Caucasian adults among the donors, and all lived in Nashville, Tennessee. This sample was taken from a study of shared clonotypes between healthy human individuals. Broader study findings: Incompleteness in sorted-subset sequencing, despite large depth, was shown by rarefaction.

Only in-frame clones appear in the TCRdb table, and some are missing; sequencing was by immunoSEQ multiplex PCR. The sample carries approximately 980,000 clones, roughly 72% recorded once. The sequenced sample was memory CD4+ T cells sorted from blood. Subset defined: CD45RA-negative fraction. This sequence joins TRBV6-6 and TRBJ2-1; D call uncertain. This sequence originates from a man aged 18-30 years in good health. CDR3 in amino acids: CANSFSHPSSYNEQFF. In DNA form, the CDR3 reads TGTGCCAACAGTTTTTCTCACCCAAGCTCCTACAATGAGCAGTTCTTC.